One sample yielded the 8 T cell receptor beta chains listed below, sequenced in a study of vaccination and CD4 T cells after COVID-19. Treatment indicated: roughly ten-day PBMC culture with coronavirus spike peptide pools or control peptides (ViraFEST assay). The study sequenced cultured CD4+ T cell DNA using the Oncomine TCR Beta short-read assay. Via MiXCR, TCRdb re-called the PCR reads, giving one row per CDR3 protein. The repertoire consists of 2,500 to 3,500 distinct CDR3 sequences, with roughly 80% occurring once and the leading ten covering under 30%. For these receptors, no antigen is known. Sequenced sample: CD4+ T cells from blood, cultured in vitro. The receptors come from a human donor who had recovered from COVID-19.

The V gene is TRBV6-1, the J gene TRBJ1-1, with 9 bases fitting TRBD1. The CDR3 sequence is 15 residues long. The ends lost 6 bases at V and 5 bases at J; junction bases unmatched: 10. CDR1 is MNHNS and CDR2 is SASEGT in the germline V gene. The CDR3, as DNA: TGTGCCAGCAGACCCTTGACAGGGGGGGAAACTGAAGCTTTCTTT. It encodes CASRPLTGGETEAFF.

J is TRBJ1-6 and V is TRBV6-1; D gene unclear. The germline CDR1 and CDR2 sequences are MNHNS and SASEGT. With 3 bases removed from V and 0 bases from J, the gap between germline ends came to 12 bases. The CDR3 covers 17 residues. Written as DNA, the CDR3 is TGTGCCAGCAGTGATACTGCTAGCTACTCCTATAATTCACCCCTCCACTTT. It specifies CASSDTASYSYNSPLHF.

The CDR3 is CASGDSENSPLHF. DNA of the CDR3: TGTGCCAGTGGGGACAGTGAGAATTCACCCCTCCACTTT. The genes are TRBV19 and TRBJ1-6, with TRBD1 matching over 7 bases. V was pared by 8 bases and J by 7 bases, with 5 bases of the junction left unmatched. Germline V lookup: CDR1 LNHDA, CDR2 SQIVND (reference sequence). The CDR3 sequence is 13 residues long. Using reference TRBV19 and TRBJ1-6 for the parts outside the CDR3, the full variable domain is DGGITQSPKYLFRKEGQNVTLSCEQNLNHDAMYWYRQDPGQGLRLIYYSQIVNDFQKGDIAEGYSVSREKKESFPLTVTSAQKNPTAFYLCASGDSENSPLHFGNGTRLTVT.

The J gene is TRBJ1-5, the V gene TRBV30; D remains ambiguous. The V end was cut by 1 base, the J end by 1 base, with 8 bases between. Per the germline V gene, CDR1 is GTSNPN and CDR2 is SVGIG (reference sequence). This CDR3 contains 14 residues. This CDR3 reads CAWSAGVSNQPQHF. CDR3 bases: TGTGCCTGGAGTGCAGGAGTGAGCAATCAGCCCCAGCATTTT.

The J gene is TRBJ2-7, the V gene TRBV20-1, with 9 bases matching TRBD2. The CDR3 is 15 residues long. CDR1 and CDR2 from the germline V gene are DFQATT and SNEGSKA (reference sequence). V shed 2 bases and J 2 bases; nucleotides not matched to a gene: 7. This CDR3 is CSARQARGGTYEQYF. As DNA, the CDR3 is TGCAGTGCTAGACAGGCGCGGGGGGGGACCTACGAGCAGTACTTC.

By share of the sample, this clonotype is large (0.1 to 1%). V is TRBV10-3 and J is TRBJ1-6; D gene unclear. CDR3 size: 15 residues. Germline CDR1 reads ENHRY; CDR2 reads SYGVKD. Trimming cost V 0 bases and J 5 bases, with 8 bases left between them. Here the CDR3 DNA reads TGTGCCATCAGTGAGTCGGGATCCCATAATTCACCCCTCCACTTT. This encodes CAISESGSHNSPLHF.

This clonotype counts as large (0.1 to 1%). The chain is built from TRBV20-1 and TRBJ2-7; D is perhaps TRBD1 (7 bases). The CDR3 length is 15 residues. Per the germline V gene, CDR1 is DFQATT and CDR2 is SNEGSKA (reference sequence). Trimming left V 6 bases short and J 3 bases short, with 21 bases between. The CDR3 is CSAAPPGGTVYEQYF. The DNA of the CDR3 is TGCAGTGCAGCCCCCCCAGGGGGGACCGTCTACGAGCAGTACTTC.

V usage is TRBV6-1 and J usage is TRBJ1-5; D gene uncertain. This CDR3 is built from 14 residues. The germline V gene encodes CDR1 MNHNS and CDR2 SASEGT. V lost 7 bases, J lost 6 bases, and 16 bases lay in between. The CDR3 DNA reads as TGTGCCAGCACTCGGACGGCAGGAGGTCAGCCCCAGCATTTT. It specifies CASTRTAGGQPQHF.